The 14 T cell receptor beta chains reported below all come from one sample, sequenced in a study of control samples from healthy donors and cancer patients. Clones were sequenced by immunoSEQ multiplex PCR, and TCRdb holds only the in-frame ones, with some missing. The table lists approximately 160,000 clones, around 94% of them singletons. Sequencing used blood. These receptors originate from a young woman in good health.

The chain links TRBV11-1 to TRBJ2-6; the D is unclear. This CDR3 has 14 residues. CDR1 SGHAT and CDR2 FQDESV come from the germline V gene (reference sequence). The ends were cut back, 3 bases at V and 0 bases at J, with 3 bases in the middle. The CDR3 nucleotides are TGTGCCAGCAGCTTGTACTCTGGGGCCAACGTCCTGACTTTC. Translation: CASSLYSGANVLTF.

The gene calls are TRBV19 and TRBJ1-2, with a possible D match to TRBD1 (6 bases). CDR1 and CDR2 from the germline V gene are LNHDA and SQIVND (reference sequence). V was shortened by 7 bases and J by 2 bases, with 20 bases between the two germline ends. The CDR3 runs to 16 residues. DNA of the CDR3: TGTGCCAGTACCCTACTTGGTTGGGGGCAGAACTATGGCTACACCTTC. Residues: CASTLLGWGQNYGYTF. The variable domain in full, with the rest retrieved from reference TRBV19 and TRBJ1-2, is DGGITQSPKYLFRKEGQNVTLSCEQNLNHDAMYWYRQDPGQGLRLIYYSQIVNDFQKGDIAEGYSVSREKKESFPLTVTSAQKNPTAFYLCASTLLGWGQNYGYTFGSGTRLTVV.

The V call is TRBV7-3, the J call TRBJ1-1, with TRBD1 matching 7 bases. Trimming took 5 bases from V and 1 from J; bases not matched to a gene: 4. Germline V gene sequence: CDR1 SGHTA, CDR2 FQGTGA. CDR3 length: 14 amino acids. CDR3 sequence: CASSNTGANTEAFF. The CDR3 region has the DNA TGTGCCAGCAGCAACACAGGGGCGAACACTGAAGCTTTCTTT.

This rearrangement joins TRBV4-3 to TRBJ2-7; tentative D call: TRBD1 (5 bases). Trimming cost V 0 bases and J 4 bases, with 10 bases left between them. Per germline, CDR1 LGHNA and CDR2 YSLEER. The CDR3 length is 14 residues. In nucleotides, the CDR3 is TGCGCCAGCAGCCAAGAAGACAGCAGTTACGAGCAGTACTTC. Amino acid sequence: CASSQEDSSYEQYF.

The chain uses TRBV6-5 and TRBJ2-7; maybe TRBD1 (6 bases). V lost 2 bases, J lost 1 base, and 9 bases lay in between. The V gene's germline CDR1 is MNHEY and CDR2 SVGAGI. The CDR3 runs to 14 residues. The CDR3 is CASSYDTGSYEQYF. The CDR3 coding sequence is TGTGCCAGCAGTTACGATACAGGGTCCTACGAGCAGTACTTC.

The V gene is TRBV14, the J gene TRBJ1-1, with D possibly TRBD1 on 5 matching bases. The germline gives CDR1 SGHDN, CDR2 FVKESK. This CDR3 comprises 15 residues. V was cut by 1 base and J by 5 bases, with 14 bases left in between. The CDR3 region is CASSQAAGLMTEAFF. In DNA form, the CDR3 reads TGTGCCAGCAGCCAAGCAGCGGGGCTTATGACTGAAGCTTTCTTT.

This clone was found a few times. The chain links TRBV19 to TRBJ2-1; unclear D gene. Germline CDR1 is LNHDA and CDR2 is SQIVND (reference sequence). V lost 7 bases to trimming and J lost 4 bases, with 5 bases between them. The CDR3 is 11 amino acids. CDR3 DNA: TGTGCCAGTACCGATTACAATGAGCAGTTCTTC. Its translation is CASTDYNEQFF.

The chain combines TRBV2 with TRBJ1-3; unclear D gene. Germline lookup yields CDR1 SNHLY and CDR2 FYNNEI. The V end lost 3 bases, the J end lost 0 bases, and 6 bases lay between the germline ends. The CDR3 totals 14 residues. CDR3: CASSDYNSGNTIYF. The CDR3 DNA sequence: TGTGCCAGCAGTGACTACAACTCTGGAAACACCATATATTTT.

The CDR3 is CASSSRTGEYGYTF. In DNA, the CDR3 is TGTGCCAGTAGTTCAAGGACAGGCGAATATGGCTACACCTTC. The chain joins TRBV19 to TRBJ1-2; 7 nucleotides align to TRBD1. This CDR3 is 14 amino acids long. Trimming at V came to 5 bases and at J to 5 bases, leaving 8 bases not matched to a gene. Germline V gene lookup returns CDR1 LNHDA and CDR2 SQIVND (reference sequence).

The V call is TRBV3-1 (or the pseudogene TRBV3-2), the J call TRBJ1-2, with D unclear. The V end was cut by 6 bases, the J end by 1 base, with 15 bases between. The CDR3 spans 15 residues. In germline, CDR1 is LGHDT, CDR2 YNNKEL (reference sequence). CDR3 nucleotide sequence: TGTGCCAGCAGGTCTGCGGGTGAGGGTAACTATGGCTACACCTTC. Translation gives CASRSAGEGNYGYTF.

The chain combines TRBV6-5 with TRBJ2-7; no clear D. V lost 0 bases and J 2 bases, leaving 8 bases between the germline ends. In germline, CDR1 is MNHEY, CDR2 SVGAGI. This CDR3 is 14 amino acids long. CDR3 sequence: CASSYSTGPYEQYF. Written as DNA, the CDR3 is TGTGCCAGCAGTTACTCTACGGGTCCCTACGAGCAGTACTTC.

This clone was recorded only once. CDR3 DNA: TGTGCCAGCAGTCCCGGACAGGGGGCGAGGATAACTAACTATGGCTACACCTTC. It specifies CASSPGQGARITNYGYTF. V gene TRBV27 combines with J gene TRBJ1-2, with 11 bases fitting TRBD1. V lost 5 bases, J lost 0 bases, and 11 bases stayed unmatched. The V gene's germline CDR1 is MNHEY and CDR2 SMNVEV (reference sequence). The CDR3 consists of 18 residues.

The chain has TRBV7-2 and TRBJ1-3, with a weak D call TRBD1 (6 bases). Germline V gives CDR1 SGHTA, CDR2 FQGNSA. The V end lost 5 bases, the J end lost 7 bases, and 21 bases lay between the germline ends. The CDR3 has 16 amino acids. CDR3 DNA sequence: TGTGCCAGCAGCCCCGGCGGGGGCGTTTCAGTCAACACCATATATTTT. Translated, it gives CASSPGGGVSVNTIYF. The full variable domain, in which reference TRBV7-2 and TRBJ1-3 provide the parts outside the CDR3, is GAGVSQSPSNKVTEKGKDVELRCDPISGHTALYWYRQSLGQGLEFLIYFQGNSAPDKSGLPSDRFSAERTGGSVSTLTIQRTQQEDSAVYLCASSPGGGVSVNTIYFGEGSWLTVV.

This sequence joins TRBV11-3 and TRBJ2-2; perhaps TRBD2 as D (6 bases). V was clipped by 7 bases and J by 8 bases, with 11 bases between them. Germline values: CDR1 SGHNT, CDR2 YENEEA. This CDR3 region has 12 residues. The CDR3 is CASTSEGGELFF. CDR3 nucleotides: TGTGCCAGCACCTCGGAGGGGGGGGAGCTGTTTTTT.